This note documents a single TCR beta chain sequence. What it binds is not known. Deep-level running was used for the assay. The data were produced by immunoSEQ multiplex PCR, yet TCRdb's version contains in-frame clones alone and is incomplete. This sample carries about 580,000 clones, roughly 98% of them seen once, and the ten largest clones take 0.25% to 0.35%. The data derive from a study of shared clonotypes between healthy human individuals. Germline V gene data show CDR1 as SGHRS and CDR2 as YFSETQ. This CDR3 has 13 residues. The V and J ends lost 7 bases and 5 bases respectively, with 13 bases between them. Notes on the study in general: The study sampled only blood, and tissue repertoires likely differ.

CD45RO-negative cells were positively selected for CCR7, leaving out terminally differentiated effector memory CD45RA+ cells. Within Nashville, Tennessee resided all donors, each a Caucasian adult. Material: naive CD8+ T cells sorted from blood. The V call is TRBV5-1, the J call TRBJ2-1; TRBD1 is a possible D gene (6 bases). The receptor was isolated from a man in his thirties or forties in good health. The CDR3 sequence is CASPRTVNNEQFF. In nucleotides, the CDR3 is TGCGCCAGCCCGCGGACAGTTAACAATGAGCAGTTCTTC.